These 19 T cell receptor beta chains share one sample of origin, sequenced in a study of blood T cell repertoires in COVID-19. Generated by immunoSEQ multiplex PCR, the TCRdb table keeps only in-frame clones and is missing some. The sample shows more than 90,000 clones, about nine tenths of them seen only once. Sequencing was carried out using peripheral blood. The receptors were gathered from a human donor in a cohort sampled during active COVID-19.

The chain is built from TRBV29-1 and TRBJ2-1; weak D call: TRBD2 (7 bases). V was pared by 5 bases and J by 10 bases, with 21 bases between. There are 14 residues in the CDR3. The germline V gene encodes CDR1 SQVTM and CDR2 ANQGSEA. CDR3 protein: CSVFMSGGRGEQFF. The CDR3 bases are TGCAGCGTTTTCATGTCCGGGGGGCGCGGGGAGCAGTTCTTC.

The chain employs TRBV19 and TRBJ1-6; the D is unclear. Germline CDR1 is LNHDA and CDR2 is SQIVND (reference sequence). The CDR3 is made up of 17 amino acids. V lost 0 bases and J 7 bases, leaving 16 bases between the germline ends. The CDR3 protein is CASSIDLGGSLNSPLHF. CDR3 bases: TGTGCCAGTAGTATAGATCTCGGAGGGAGTTTGAATTCACCCCTCCACTTT.

This clone occurred a few times. The CDR3 bases are TGTGCCAGTAGTATCGGGGCTAGCGGGAGGACTTTACAGAATGAGCAGTTCTTC. Its translation: CASSIGASGRTLQNEQFF. The V gene is TRBV19, the J gene TRBJ2-1; TRBD2 matches at 11 bases. CDR3 length: 18 residues. Per germline, CDR1 LNHDA and CDR2 SQIVND (reference sequence). The V and J ends lost 3 bases and 7 bases, in that order; junction bases with no gene match: 14.

The chain employs TRBV5-1 and TRBJ2-3, with TRBD2 matching 8 bases. This CDR3 contains 18 residues. Germline V lookup: CDR1 SGHRS, CDR2 YFSETQ. Trimming cost V 3 bases and J 0 bases; bases outside gene matches: 12. CDR3 loop: CASSSSQGSGTSTDTQYF. CDR3 nucleotides: TGCGCCAGCAGCTCATCCCAGGGTAGCGGGACTAGCACAGATACGCAGTATTTT.

This clone was observed once. The chain links TRBV5-1 to TRBJ1-1; maybe TRBD1 (5 bases). V lost 4 bases, J lost 2 bases, and 15 bases lay in between. Germline assignment: CDR1 SGHRS and CDR2 YFSETQ. The CDR3 length is 15 residues. Here the CDR3 reads CASSLTQGTNTEAFF. The DNA of the CDR3 is TGCGCCAGCAGCCTTACACAAGGGACTAACACTGAAGCTTTCTTT.

V gene TRBV5-1 combines with J gene TRBJ2-1; 15 bases fit TRBD2. The CDR3 runs to 17 residues. CDR1 is SGHRS, CDR2 YFSETQ, per germline. V dropped 4 bases and J dropped 6; count of bases not matched to a gene: 8. CDR3 coding DNA: TGCGCCAGCAGCACGGGACTAGCGGGAGGACTTATCAATGAGCAGTTCTTC. This gives the protein CASSTGLAGGLINEQFF.

The gene calls are TRBV5-1 and TRBJ2-7; maybe TRBD2 (5 bases). The CDR3 contains 15 residues. Trimming took off 4 bases at V and 2 bases at J, with 16 bases between the two ends. Germline CDR1 and CDR2: SGHRS and YFSETQ. For the CDR3, the DNA is TGCGCCAGCAGCGAGAAACTAGTCCCCACCTACGAGCAGTACTTC. It yields the protein CASSEKLVPTYEQYF. Supplemented by reference TRBV5-1 and TRBJ2-7, the full variable domain reads KAGVTQTPRYLIKTRGQQVTLSCSPISGHRSVSWYQQTPGQGLQFLFEYFSETQRNKGNFPGRFSGRQFSNSRSEMNVSTLELGDSALYLCASSEKLVPTYEQYFGPGTRLTVT.

The chain joins TRBV7-9 to TRBJ1-5; the match to TRBD1 covers 9 bases. The CDR3 consists of 15 residues. The V and J ends lost 1 base and 4 bases, in that order; junction bases with no gene match: 2. Germline V gene lookup returns CDR1 SEHNR and CDR2 FQNEAQ (reference sequence). The CDR3 region is CASSLVGTGNQPQHF. The CDR3 DNA reads TGTGCCAGCAGCTTAGTAGGGACAGGGAATCAGCCCCAGCATTTT. The entire variable domain, with the rest obtained from reference TRBV7-9 and TRBJ1-5, is as follows: DTGVSQNPRHKITKRGQNVTFRCDPISEHNRLYWYRQTLGQGPEFLTYFQNEAQLEKSRLLSDRFSAERPKGSFSTLEIQRTEQGDSAMYLCASSLVGTGNQPQHFGDGTRLSIL.

V is TRBV3-1 (or the pseudogene TRBV3-2) and J is TRBJ2-5; 9 positions match TRBD1. The CDR3 spans 14 residues. After removal of 4 bases from V and 2 bases from J, the junction contained 2 bases not matched to a gene. Germline V gene lookup returns CDR1 LGHDT and CDR2 YNNKEL (reference sequence). The CDR3 loop reads CASSPGQGQETQYF. CDR3 nucleotide sequence: TGTGCCAGCAGCCCAGGACAGGGGCAAGAGACCCAGTACTTC.

The chain recombines TRBV5-1 with TRBJ1-2; D possibly corresponds to TRBD1 (6 bases). Trimming shortened V by 4 bases and J by 8 bases, and 21 bases separated the two germline ends. CDR3 length: 15 residues. Germline V gene lookup returns CDR1 SGHRS and CDR2 YFSETQ. CDR3 bases: TGCGCCAGCAGCCCCCTGGGAGCCTTGGGGGCCGGCTACACCTTC. This encodes CASSPLGALGAGYTF.

The gene calls are TRBV7-9 and TRBJ2-5; 10 nucleotides line up with TRBD2. The CDR3 contains 13 residues. Germline CDR1 SEHNR, CDR2 FQNEAQ (reference sequence). The junction had 4 bases not matched to a gene; V was cut back by 6 bases and J by 6 bases. The CDR3 region is CASSRTSGKTQYF. The CDR3, as DNA: TGTGCCAGCAGTCGGACTAGCGGAAAGACCCAGTACTTC.

The chain carries TRBV2 and TRBJ1-2, with a tentative D call TRBD1 (6 bases). Germline loops: CDR1 SNHLY, CDR2 FYNNEI. Trimming stripped 0 bases from V and 4 bases from J, with 12 bases between. The CDR3 totals 15 residues. This CDR3 reads CASSEALQGPYGYTF. The CDR3 coding sequence is TGTGCCAGCAGTGAAGCGCTTCAGGGGCCCTATGGCTACACCTTC.

This clone was detected once. The rearrangement links TRBV19 to TRBJ2-7; 10 bases agree with TRBD2. The V gene end was trimmed by 9 bases and the J gene end by 2 bases; junction bases not matched to a gene: 7. Germline CDR1 reads LNHDA; CDR2 reads SQIVND (reference sequence). The CDR3 is 14 residues long. The CDR3 protein is CASSRTSGPYEQYF. CDR3 coding DNA: TGTGCCAGCAGCCGGACTAGCGGCCCCTACGAGCAGTACTTC.

This chain joins TRBV19 and TRBJ2-3, with a possible D match to TRBD2 (6 bases). V lost 3 bases and J lost 4, with 17 bases in between. CDR3 length: 16 residues. Germline V gene sequence: CDR1 LNHDA, CDR2 SQIVND (reference sequence). DNA of the CDR3: TGTGCCAGTAGTATTATTGTTGGGGGAGGTTCAGATACGCAGTATTTT. The encoded protein is CASSIIVGGGSDTQYF.

The chain is built from TRBV18 and TRBJ1-2; 9 nucleotides line up with TRBD1. The J segment lost 3 bases and the V segment lost 2 bases, leaving 4 bases of the junction unmatched. CDR3 length: 15 amino acids. Germline V gene lookup returns CDR1 KGHSH and CDR2 LQKENI. CDR3 sequence (DNA): TGTGCCAGCTCACCAGGGACAGGGAAGGACTATGGCTACACCTTC. Amino acid sequence: CASSPGTGKDYGYTF.

This sequence joins TRBV19 and TRBJ2-7; D not resolved. This CDR3 has 13 amino acids. Between the trimmed V and J ends, which lost 3 bases and 1 base, there was a span of 7 bases. Germline CDR1 reads LNHDA; CDR2 reads SQIVND (reference sequence). CDR3 DNA sequence: TGTGCCAGTAGTATCCCGGGTTCCTACGAGCAGTACTTC. Encoded protein: CASSIPGSYEQYF. The whole variable domain, filled in from reference TRBV19 and TRBJ2-7, reads DGGITQSPKYLFRKEGQNVTLSCEQNLNHDAMYWYRQDPGQGLRLIYYSQIVNDFQKGDIAEGYSVSREKKESFPLTVTSAQKNPTAFYLCASSIPGSYEQYFGPGTRLTVT.

CDR3 DNA: TGCGCCAGCAGCCAAGTCGGCCAGGGCGATCAGCCCCAGCATTTT. Translating gives CASSQVGQGDQPQHF. The rearrangement links TRBV4-1 to TRBJ1-5; TRBD1 might be the D (5 bases). CDR1 and CDR2 (germline): MGHRA, YSYEKL. The CDR3 runs to 15 residues. Trimming took 1 base from V and 5 from J, leaving 12 bases between them.

In this sample, this clone turned up once. The gene calls are TRBV9 and TRBJ2-5; 8 bases match TRBD1. The CDR3 sequence is 17 residues long. Germline CDR1 SGDLS, CDR2 YYNGEE. V was clipped by 4 bases and J by 4 bases; unmatched bases: 15. CDR3 loop: CASSSRTQGAQGETQYF. The CDR3 DNA sequence: TGTGCCAGCAGCTCGAGAACCCAGGGGGCTCAGGGAGAGACCCAGTACTTC.

The chain has TRBV23-1 and TRBJ1-5, with unresolved D. TRBV23-1 is assigned to the ORF class and has an uncertain function. V was clipped by 0 bases and J by 4 bases, with 13 bases between them. The CDR3 contains 16 residues. The CDR3 nucleotides are TGCGCCAGCAGTCAATCAGGAGGGCAGAGTAATCAGCCCCAGCATTTT. Protein product: CASSQSGGQSNQPQHF.